The clone carrying this T cell receptor (beta chain) was seen a handful of times. This sample was taken from a study of technical replicates of blood from a handful of donors. The CDR3 sequence is 13 residues long. The germline V gene encodes CDR1 GTSNPN and CDR2 SVGIG (reference sequence). V lost 1 base and J 5 bases, leaving 11 bases between the germline ends. Sequencing used immunoSEQ multiplex PCR; TCRdb keeps in-frame clones, though not all of them. The data contain 65,000 to 90,000 clones, 91% of them singletons. This chain connects TRBV30 to TRBJ1-1; no definite D call. This receptor was identified in a human donor in good health. The specimen was T cells isolated from PBMCs. In nucleotides, the CDR3 is TGTGCCTGGAGTGCCTCGGGTGTTACTGAAGCTTTCTTT. It yields the protein CAWSASGVTEAFF.